The 30 T cell receptor beta chains given below trace back to one sample, sequenced in a study of blood T cell repertoires in COVID-19. The data were produced by immunoSEQ multiplex PCR, yet TCRdb's version contains in-frame clones alone and is incomplete. The table lists about 86,000 clones, about 89% of them singletons. Sample: peripheral blood. The receptors originated from a human donor in a cohort sampled during active COVID-19.

V usage is TRBV7-2 and J usage is TRBJ1-5, with D unresolved. Trimming removed 1 base from V and 7 bases from J, with 14 bases in between. Germline CDR1 and CDR2: SGHTA and FQGNSA. The length of the CDR3 is 15 residues. In nucleotides, the CDR3 is TGTGCCAGCAGCTTAGACGGGCGGGCCGGACAGCCCCAGCATTTT. Protein product: CASSLDGRAGQPQHF.

The rearrangement joins TRBV7-6 to TRBJ1-4, with 9 bases matching TRBD1. The CDR3 runs 15 residues. The germline gives CDR1 SGHVS, CDR2 FNYEAQ. The V gene end was trimmed by 1 base and the J gene end by 8 bases; junction bases not matched to a gene: 5. The CDR3 is CASSLGDRENEKLFF. DNA of the CDR3: TGTGCCAGCAGCTTAGGGGACAGGGAAAACGAAAAACTGTTTTTT.

This clone was counted only a few times. The gene calls are TRBV29-1 and TRBJ1-2; 7 bases line up with TRBD1. The germline CDR1 and CDR2 sequences are SQVTM and ANQGSEA. The CDR3 consists of 13 residues. After removal of 3 bases from V and 5 bases from J, the junction contained 6 bases not matched to a gene. CDR3 amino acids: CSVEPGQLYGYTF. CDR3 DNA: TGCAGCGTTGAGCCGGGACAGCTTTATGGCTACACCTTC.

The chain is built from TRBV7-6 and TRBJ1-1, with D possibly matching TRBD1 (5 bases). CDR3 length equals 15 residues. Trimming took 4 bases from V and 6 from J, leaving 18 bases between them. Germline CDR1 is SGHVS and CDR2 is FNYEAQ. This CDR3 is CASSSAQDMRSEAFF. The CDR3 DNA sequence: TGTGCCAGCAGCTCGGCCCAGGACATGCGTTCTGAAGCTTTCTTT.

The rearrangement links TRBV28 to TRBJ2-7; the match to TRBD2 covers 7 bases. CDR1 is MDHEN and CDR2 is SYDVKM in the germline V gene. With 11 bases clipped from V and 4 bases from J, the junction kept 5 bases outside the gene matches. There are 11 residues in the CDR3. The CDR3 region has the DNA TGTGCCGCGGGAGATCGGTACGAGCAGTACTTC. It is translated as CAAGDRYEQYF.

Here the CDR3 reads CATHRTANQPQHF. The CDR3 bases are TGTGCCACCCACCGGACAGCAAATCAGCCCCAGCATTTT. V gene TRBV6-6 combines with J gene TRBJ1-5; the D gene is possibly TRBD1 (6 bases). The CDR3 contains 13 residues. Germline loops: CDR1 MNHNY, CDR2 SVGAGI (reference sequence). V was pared by 10 bases and J by 4 bases, with 14 bases between.

The gene calls are TRBV5-4 and TRBJ2-5; 10 bases align to TRBD2. Losses at the gene ends were 1 base for V and 6 bases for J; bases not matched to a gene: 6. Germline V gives CDR1 SGHNT, CDR2 YYREEE (reference sequence). The CDR3 loop spans 15 amino acids. In nucleotides, the CDR3 is TGTGCCAGCAGCTTGAAGCGGGAGGGATCACAGACCCAGTACTTC. This gives the protein CASSLKREGSQTQYF.

The rearrangement uses TRBV19 and TRBJ2-3; possible D gene TRBD1, 7 bases. The germline V gene encodes CDR1 LNHDA and CDR2 SQIVND (reference sequence). The V end lost 5 bases, the J end lost 6 bases, and 18 bases lay between the germline ends. The CDR3 contains 15 residues. Here the CDR3 DNA reads TGTGCCAGTAGTGCTTACAGGGGTCGGGAGGATACGCAGTATTTT. It specifies CASSAYRGREDTQYF.

The rearrangement joins TRBV7-3 to TRBJ2-1, with 9 bases fitting TRBD2. V lost 1 base to trimming and J lost 5 bases; unmatched junction nucleotides: 6. From germline, CDR1 is SGHTA and CDR2 FQGTGA. CDR3 length equals 16 residues. For the CDR3, the DNA is TGTGCCAGCAGCTTAATAGGTAGCGGGGGACACAATGAGCAGTTCTTC. Residues: CASSLIGSGGHNEQFF.

J is TRBJ2-5 and V is TRBV7-3, with 8 bases fitting TRBD2. V lost 5 bases and J lost 5; bases outside the gene matches: 7. Germline CDR1 and CDR2: SGHTA and FQGTGA. The CDR3 contains 14 residues. CDR3 nucleotides: TGTGCCAGCAGCCCCAGCGGGAGTGGGGAGACCCAGTACTTC. It translates to CASSPSGSGETQYF. Supplemented by reference TRBV7-3 and TRBJ2-5, the full variable domain reads GAGVSQTPSNKVTEKGKYVELRCDPISGHTALYWYRQSLGQGPEFLIYFQGTGAADDSGLPNDRFFAVRPEGSVSTLKIQRTERGDSAVYLCASSPSGSGETQYFGPGTRLLVL.

The chain is built from TRBV18 and TRBJ1-1; maybe TRBD1 (5 bases). Between the trimmed V and J ends, which lost 7 bases and 5 bases, there was a span of 17 bases. CDR1 is KGHSH, CDR2 LQKENI, per germline. The CDR3 runs 14 residues. DNA for the CDR3: TGTGCCAGCTGTTTGGGGACGGAGGGTACTGAAGCTTTCTTT. Translation: CASCLGTEGTEAFF.

The rearrangement joins TRBV27 to TRBJ2-5; the match to TRBD1 covers 9 bases. The germline CDR1 and CDR2 sequences are MNHEY and SMNVEV (reference sequence). The ends lost 5 bases at V and 3 bases at J; junction bases unmatched: 4. The CDR3 spans 14 residues. CDR3 DNA: TGTGCCAGCAGTCCCTGGACAGGGGAAGAGACCCAGTACTTC. It specifies CASSPWTGEETQYF.

Points on this clone: The germline gene is not matched at one end of the junction; a read error may be the cause. CDR3: CVSSYQGSRDEQFF. The CDR3, as DNA: TGTGTCAGCAGTTACCAGGGAAGCAGGGATGAGCAGTTCTTC. The chain couples TRBV6-2 or TRBV6-3 to TRBJ2-1; D might be TRBD1 (5 bases). Germline V CDR1 and CDR2: MNHEY, SVGEGT. This CDR3 has 14 amino acids.

The rearrangement links TRBV19 to TRBJ1-5; 11 nucleotides agree with TRBD1. The length of the CDR3 is 17 residues. Germline V CDR1 and CDR2: LNHDA, SQIVND (reference sequence). J was trimmed by 7 bases and V by 5 bases; bases with no gene match: 13. In DNA form, the CDR3 reads TGTGCCAGTAGTGTACTTCCCCGGGACAGGGGGAACCAGCCCCAGCATTTT. As protein: CASSVLPRDRGNQPQHF. Using reference TRBV19 and TRBJ1-5 for the parts outside the CDR3, the full variable domain is DGGITQSPKYLFRKEGQNVTLSCEQNLNHDAMYWYRQDPGQGLRLIYYSQIVNDFQKGDIAEGYSVSREKKESFPLTVTSAQKNPTAFYLCASSVLPRDRGNQPQHFGDGTRLSIL.

V usage is TRBV10-2 and J usage is TRBJ1-1, with 8 bases lining up with TRBD1. This CDR3 contains 14 residues. V was pared by 6 bases and J by 1 base, with 4 bases of the junction left unmatched. Germline V lookup: CDR1 WSHSY, CDR2 SAAADI. CDR3 nucleotides: TGCGCCAGCAGCTTACAGGGGGAGAACACTGAAGCTTTCTTT. This codes for CASSLQGENTEAFF.

The rearrangement uses TRBV4-1 and TRBJ2-3; 9 positions agree with TRBD2. The germline CDR1 and CDR2 sequences are MGHRA and YSYEKL. This CDR3 region has 16 residues. Germline trimming cut 0 bases from V and 3 bases from J; bases unmatched to any gene: 4. The CDR3 DNA sequence: TGCGCCAGCAGCCAAGATCCGGGACTAGCAACAGATACGCAGTATTTT. Amino acid sequence: CASSQDPGLATDTQYF.

V usage is TRBV28 and J usage is TRBJ2-2; possibly TRBD2 for D (6 bases). The CDR3 covers 13 residues. Trimming shortened V by 8 bases and J by 4 bases, and 11 bases separated the two germline ends. Germline lookup yields CDR1 MDHEN and CDR2 SYDVKM. The CDR3 nucleotides read TGTGCCAGCTTGGCGGGAACCACCGGGGAGCTGTTTTTT. This sequence encodes CASLAGTTGELFF.

The chain is built from TRBV7-8 and TRBJ1-3; the D gene is possibly TRBD1 (6 bases). V was trimmed by 5 bases and J by 0 bases, leaving 17 bases between them. The CDR3 length is 17 residues. CDR1 SGHVS and CDR2 FQNEAQ come from the germline V gene. CDR3 amino acids: CASSPQGDTLSGNTIYF. In DNA form, the CDR3 reads TGTGCCAGCAGCCCCCAAGGGGACACCCTCTCTGGAAACACCATATATTTT.

The chain recombines TRBV5-4 with TRBJ2-1, with D perhaps matching TRBD2 (7 bases). Trimming removed 4 bases at V and 2 bases at J, with 16 bases between. CDR1 is SGHNT, CDR2 YYREEE, per germline (reference sequence). This CDR3 spans 16 amino acids. The CDR3, as DNA: TGTGCCAGCAGCCCGGGGGGCGGAACCACCTACAATGAGCAGTTCTTC. It translates to CASSPGGGTTYNEQFF.

V and J are TRBV6-5 and TRBJ1-1; no reliable D call. This CDR3 is built from 14 residues. V gave up 0 bases and J gave up 11 bases, with 16 bases separating them. Germline CDR1 MNHEY, CDR2 SVGAGI. The CDR3 here is CASSYSRGPGEAFF. CDR3 DNA: TGTGCCAGCAGTTACTCGAGAGGTCCCGGCGAGGCTTTCTTT.

The chain recombines TRBV27 with TRBJ2-4; TRBD2 matches 9 bases. Germline V lookup: CDR1 MNHEY, CDR2 SMNVEV (reference sequence). Trimming took 0 bases from V and 3 from J; bases not matched to a gene: 3. The CDR3 has 16 amino acids. In DNA, the CDR3 is TGTGCCAGCAGTTTATCGCCTAGCGGGGTCAAAAACATTCAGTACTTC. This sequence encodes CASSLSPSGVKNIQYF.

The J gene is TRBJ1-4, the V gene TRBV29-1; 8 nucleotides line up with TRBD1. Germline V gene sequence: CDR1 SQVTM, CDR2 ANQGSEA. The CDR3 runs 14 residues. V gave up 3 bases and J gave up 3 bases; unmatched junction bases: 3. The CDR3 protein is CSVEGTGSNEKLFF. The DNA for the CDR3 is TGCAGCGTTGAGGGGACAGGATCTAATGAAAAACTGTTTTTT.

The chain joins TRBV28 to TRBJ1-6; D might be TRBD1 (5 bases). The CDR3 sequence is 17 residues long. Germline-derived CDR1 and CDR2 are MDHEN and SYDVKM. The ends were cut back, 1 base at V and 0 bases at J, with 10 bases in the middle. The CDR3 DNA sequence: TGTGCCAGCAGTTTATATCGGGGGAGCTCCTATAATTCACCCCTCCACTTT. Encoded protein: CASSLYRGSSYNSPLHF.

Comments on this clone: Other nucleotide sequences from this sample produce the same CDR3. The chain is built from TRBV3-1 (or the pseudogene TRBV3-2) and TRBJ2-5, with D unclear. CDR1 is LGHDT, CDR2 YNNKEL, per germline (reference sequence). The CDR3 sequence is 13 residues long. Trimming pared 2 bases from V and 2 bases from J, leaving 6 bases between. Written as DNA, the CDR3 is TGTGCCAGCAGCCAACGCGGACAAGAGACCCAGTACTTC. Its protein is CASSQRGQETQYF.

This chain links TRBV29-1 with TRBJ2-2; TRBD1 might be the D (6 bases). The germline gives CDR1 SQVTM, CDR2 ANQGSEA. V lost 3 bases to trimming and J lost 7 bases, with 21 bases between them. The CDR3 has 16 amino acids. CDR3 in DNA: TGCAGCGTTGAGGCCCCCAGAGGGGGTGTGATCGGGGAGCTGTTTTTT. Protein sequence: CSVEAPRGGVIGELFF.

This rearrangement joins TRBV3-1 (or the pseudogene TRBV3-2) to TRBJ1-3; the D gene is possibly TRBD1 (5 bases). V was clipped by 4 bases and J by 5 bases, with 9 bases between them. There are 13 residues in the CDR3. Germline V gene lookup returns CDR1 LGHDT and CDR2 YNNKEL (reference sequence). This chain's CDR3 is CASSLGHRNTIYF. Here the CDR3 DNA reads TGTGCCAGCAGCCTTGGACACCGAAACACCATATATTTT.

The chain joins TRBV2 to TRBJ2-7, with unresolved D. CDR3 length: 12 amino acids. Deletions cut 4 bases from V and 0 bases from J, with 4 bases between. Germline loops: CDR1 SNHLY, CDR2 FYNNEI. The CDR3 DNA is TGTGCCAGCAGTGCTACCTCCTACGAGCAGTACTTC. This translates into CASSATSYEQYF.

The table lists this clone with a few counts. The chain is built from TRBV19 and TRBJ1-5; TRBD1 matches at 7 bases. Trimming took 10 bases from V and 3 from J; bases not matched to a gene: 9. This CDR3 has 14 residues. Per germline, CDR1 LNHDA and CDR2 SQIVND (reference sequence). Here the CDR3 DNA reads TGTGCCACCCAGCCGGGACAGCTCAATCAGCCCCAGCATTTT. It encodes CATQPGQLNQPQHF.

The gene calls are TRBV5-4 and TRBJ2-3, with TRBD1 as a possible D gene (6 bases). Trimming removed 1 base at V and 2 bases at J, with 11 bases between. Germline CDR1 is SGHNT and CDR2 is YYREEE (reference sequence). This CDR3 contains 15 residues. The CDR3 bases are TGTGCCAGCAGCTTGTCACAGGGAACCACAGATACGCAGTATTTT. It codes for CASSLSQGTTDTQYF. The complete variable domain, with remaining parts taken from reference TRBV5-4 and TRBJ2-3, reads ETGVTQSPTHLIKTRGQQVTLRCSSQSGHNTVSWYQQALGQGPQFIFQYYREEENGRGNFPPRFSGLQFPNYSSELNVNALELDDSALYLCASSLSQGTTDTQYFGPGTRLTVL.

The gene calls are TRBV2 and TRBJ1-6; D possibly corresponds to TRBD1 (5 bases). V lost 3 bases and J 10 bases, leaving 13 bases between the germline ends. CDR1 is SNHLY, CDR2 FYNNEI, per germline. This CDR3 is built from 14 residues. Written as DNA, the CDR3 is TGTGCCAGCAGTGATCGGCAGGGAAGGTCACCCCTCCACTTT. It yields the protein CASSDRQGRSPLHF.